This T cell receptor (beta chain) was recorded in a study of T cell responses to AZD1222 COVID-19 vaccine. Germline assignment: CDR1 MNHEY and CDR2 SVGAGI. The CDR3 is made up of 13 amino acids. V dropped 6 bases and J dropped 7; count of bases not matched to a gene: 8. Profiled with immunoSEQ multiplex PCR; TCRdb holds only in-frame clones, not every one. Seen here are 90,000 to 150,000 clones, approximately 87% observed once, and the top ten hold around 10%. This chain connects TRBV6-5 to TRBJ2-7, with TRBD1 matching over 8 bases. The sequence was obtained from an adult in good health. Here the sequenced sample was peripheral blood, taken on day 0 of AZD1222 vaccination. The CDR3 region is CASRFQGAGEQYF. The CDR3 DNA reads as TGTGCCAGCAGGTTCCAGGGGGCAGGGGAGCAGTACTTC.